This TCR beta chain was observed in a study of PD-L1 blockade in urothelial cancer. For the study at large: Patients' histories included 0 to 3 prior chemotherapy regimens.

This CDR3 region has 16 residues. Between the trimmed V and J ends, which lost 1 base and 4 bases, there was a span of 14 bases. Germline CDR1 SGHTA, CDR2 FQGTGA. A word on this clone: No antigen is known for it.

TCRdb's table, derived via immunoSEQ multiplex PCR, lists solely in-frame clones and lacks some. The sample lists approximately 110,000 clones; 80% to 95% were seen once. The time point is: peripheral blood 6 weeks after treatment start. Study findings and constraints: Sub-median blood TCR clonality before treatment predicted longer survival.

The chain combines TRBV7-3 with TRBJ1-3; no firm D call. The sequencing used PBMCs, collected around atezolizumab (anti-PD-L1) treatment. The source is a man aged 60 to 75 with urothelial cancer. The CDR3 reads CASSLKVPPRGNTIYF. The CDR3 DNA is TGTGCCAGCAGCTTAAAGGTGCCTCCCAGGGGAAACACCATATATTTT.